This record concerns one T cell receptor (beta chain) sequence. This clone's antigen is unknown. One base away there is no much larger clone; base qualities are not given. Enrolling through a virtual design, the prospective study's participants ranged in age from roughly 18 to 95 years and lived across some 23 United States geographic areas. Cohort assignment in the prospective study relied on participant-reported clinical history from a screening survey and a study questionnaire. For ImmuneRACE Cohort 3, a participant was defined as recovered based on two consecutive negative NP/OP PCR tests, clearance by a healthcare professional, or resolution of symptoms. Each participant in the prospective study had whole blood, serum and a nasopharyngeal or oropharyngeal swab collected by mobile phlebotomists. Participants in the prospective study had the option to provide additional blood draws and questionnaires over a roughly two-month period. Before DNA extraction, blood samples from the prospective study were shipped at room temperature or frozen.

This entry belongs to a study of blood T cell repertoires in COVID-19 (dated by TCRdb to about 2020). Study-level background: The collaborator samples originated in the United States, Italy and Spain and spanned the acute and convalescent phases of COVID-19. A freely available public database, intended as a resource for researchers studying the immune response to SARS-CoV-2, is where the repertoires were released. Samples were obtained from the ongoing ImmuneRACE study (first 160 participants) and from 1,200 or so subjects provided by 6 global collaborators. Nearly every sample came with metadata listing a de-identified subject ID, COVID-19 status, age in years and sex. Where available, HLA class I and class II types were taken from metadata supplied by the sample provider and were not determined by assay-based typing. Subjects who had been exposed to COVID-19, were actively infected with it, or had recovered from it provided the deeply sampled blood TCRbeta repertoires that made up the dataset. The prospective study material was composed of cDNA or gDNA derived from T cells, B-cell-depleted T cells, or PBMCs.

TCRbeta CDR3 regions were amplified from genomic DNA using the immunoSEQ Assay, a bias-controlled multiplex PCR. Turning to the authors' computational methods: The number of nucleated cells in each sample was estimated from the amplification of reference gene primers within the assay. To quantify the absolute abundance of each unique TCRbeta CDR3 rearrangement, sequence reads were collapsed and filtered. For each sample, productive Simpson clonality was calculated by taking the square root of Simpson's diversity index across productive rearrangements. The table comes from immuneACCESS by way of TCRdb, which keeps in-frame sequences with V and J called. Part of the clones is missing from these tables; in studies checked, under half for an unresolved V gene and the rest for unknown reasons. D and trimming were read from the DNA, whereas the V and J calls and clone size are those reported in that table. The table for this sample lists about 150,000 clones; around four fifths of them were counted only once. The ten largest make up around 6.2% of the sample.

V drops 4 bases and J drops 6 bases, leaving 4 bases in between. As encoded in the germline V gene, CDR1 is SQVTM while CDR2 is ANQGSEA. Including the terminal cysteine and phenylalanine, the CDR3 comprises 10 residues. The CDR3 DNA has 30 bases and is translated from base 1. What the study reported, not specific to this receptor: Clinical and demographic metadata were provided uncurated, with the amount varying by source and participant.

The V gene is TRBV29-1 and the J gene is TRBJ2-1; no D gene call is confident. The source is a middle-aged woman who had recovered from COVID-19. The sequencing sample was made of PBMCs or T cells enriched from blood (not recorded which). The DNA sequence follows: TGCAGCGTTGGAGGCAATGAGCAGTTCTTC. Its product reads: CSVGGNEQFF.